The rows below give T cell receptor beta chains drawn from one sample of a study of glioma-infiltrating T cells after dendritic cell vaccination. This table comes from immunoSEQ multiplex PCR, and its TCRdb copy is limited to in-frame clones, with some not included. Of 99,000 or so clones listed, about 85% are singletons. The sequencing used blood, collected after dendritic cell vaccination. The receptors shown here come from a human donor with glioblastoma. The CDR3 runs from the conserved cysteine through the conserved F or W. The D gene is left open where the match is weak. A row's size may be missing; if present it is once, few, many or a size class.

.,.,15,TRBV7-9,CASSYRQALNEKLFF
.,.,13,TRBV30,CAWSNGRSYEQYF
.,.,14,TRBV7-9,CASSSYSPLTQQYF
TRBD2,.,17,TRBV28,CASSPSGSGRNSYEQYF
TRBD2,.,14,TRBV30,CAWTSGGAGETQYF
.,.,14,TRBV5-1,CASSLDRDDSPLHF
.,.,13,TRBV27,CASSQAGNTEAFF
.,few,13,TRBV29-1,CSVEGPSNYGYTF
.,.,11,TRBV20-1,CSARFLDEQFF
.,.,17,TRBV2,CASSRRNRDAPYNEQFF